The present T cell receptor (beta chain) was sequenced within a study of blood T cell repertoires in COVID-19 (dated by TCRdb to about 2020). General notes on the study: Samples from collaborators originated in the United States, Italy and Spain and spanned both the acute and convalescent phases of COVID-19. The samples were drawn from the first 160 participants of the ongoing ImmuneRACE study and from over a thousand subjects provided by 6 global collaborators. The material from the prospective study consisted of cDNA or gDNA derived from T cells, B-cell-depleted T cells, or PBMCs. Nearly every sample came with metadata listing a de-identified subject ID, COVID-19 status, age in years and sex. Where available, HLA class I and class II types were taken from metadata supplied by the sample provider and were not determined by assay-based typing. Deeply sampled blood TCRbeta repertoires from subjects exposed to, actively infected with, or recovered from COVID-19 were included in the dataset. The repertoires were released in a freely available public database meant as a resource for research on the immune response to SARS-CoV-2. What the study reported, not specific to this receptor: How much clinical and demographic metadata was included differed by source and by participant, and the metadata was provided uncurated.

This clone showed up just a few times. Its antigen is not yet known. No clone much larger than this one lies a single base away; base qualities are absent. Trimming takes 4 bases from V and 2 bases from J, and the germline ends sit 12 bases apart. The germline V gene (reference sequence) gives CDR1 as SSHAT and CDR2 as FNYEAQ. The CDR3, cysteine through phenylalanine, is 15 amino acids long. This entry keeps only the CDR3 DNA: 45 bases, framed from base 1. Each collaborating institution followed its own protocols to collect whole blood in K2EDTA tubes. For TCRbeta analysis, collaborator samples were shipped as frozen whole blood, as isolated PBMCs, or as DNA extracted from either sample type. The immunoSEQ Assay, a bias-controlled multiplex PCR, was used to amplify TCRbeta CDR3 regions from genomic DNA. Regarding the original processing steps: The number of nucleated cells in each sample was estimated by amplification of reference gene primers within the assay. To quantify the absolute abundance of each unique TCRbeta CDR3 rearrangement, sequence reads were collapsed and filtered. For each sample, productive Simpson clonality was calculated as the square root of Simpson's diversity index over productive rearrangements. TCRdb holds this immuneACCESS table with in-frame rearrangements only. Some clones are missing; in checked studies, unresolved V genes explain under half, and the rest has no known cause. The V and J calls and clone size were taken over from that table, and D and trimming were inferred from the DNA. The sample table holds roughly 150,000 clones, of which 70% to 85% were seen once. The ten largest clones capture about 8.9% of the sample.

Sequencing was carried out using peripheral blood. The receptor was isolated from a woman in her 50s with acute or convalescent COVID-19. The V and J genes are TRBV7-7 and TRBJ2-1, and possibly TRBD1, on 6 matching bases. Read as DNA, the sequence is TGTGCCAGCAGCTCCCTGGGGACACCCTACAATGAGCAGTTCTTC. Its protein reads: CASSSLGTPYNEQFF. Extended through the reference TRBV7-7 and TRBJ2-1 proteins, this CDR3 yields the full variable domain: GAGVSQSPRYKVTKRGQDVTLRCDPISSHATLYWYQQALGQGPEFLTYFNYEAQPDKSGLPSDRFSAERPEGSISTLTIQRTEQRDSAMYRCASSSLGTPYNEQFFGPGTRLTVL.